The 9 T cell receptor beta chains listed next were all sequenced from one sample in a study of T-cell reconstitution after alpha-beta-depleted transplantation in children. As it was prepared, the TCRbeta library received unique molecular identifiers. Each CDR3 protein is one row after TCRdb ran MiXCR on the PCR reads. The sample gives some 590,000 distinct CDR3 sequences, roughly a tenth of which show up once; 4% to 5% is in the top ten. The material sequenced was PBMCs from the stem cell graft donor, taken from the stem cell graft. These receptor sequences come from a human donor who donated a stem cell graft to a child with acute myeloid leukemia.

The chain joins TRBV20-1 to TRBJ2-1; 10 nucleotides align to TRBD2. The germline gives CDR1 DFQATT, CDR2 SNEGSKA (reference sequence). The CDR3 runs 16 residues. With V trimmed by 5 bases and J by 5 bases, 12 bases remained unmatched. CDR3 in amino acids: CSASPLIGLADNEQFF. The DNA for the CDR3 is TGCAGTGCTTCGCCGCTAATAGGACTAGCGGACAATGAGCAGTTCTTC.

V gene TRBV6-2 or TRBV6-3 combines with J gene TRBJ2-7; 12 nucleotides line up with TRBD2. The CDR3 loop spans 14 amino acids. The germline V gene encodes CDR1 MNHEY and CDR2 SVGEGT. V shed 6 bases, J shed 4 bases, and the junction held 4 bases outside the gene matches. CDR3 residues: CASSWTSGIYEQYF. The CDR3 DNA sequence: TGTGCCAGCAGCTGGACTAGCGGGATTTACGAGCAGTACTTC.

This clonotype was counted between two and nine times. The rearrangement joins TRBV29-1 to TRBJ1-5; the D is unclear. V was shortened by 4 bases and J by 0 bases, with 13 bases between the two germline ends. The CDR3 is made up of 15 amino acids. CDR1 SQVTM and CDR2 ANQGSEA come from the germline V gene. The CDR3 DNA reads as TGCAGCGTTGGACCCGGGCCAGCTAGCAATCAGCCCCAGCATTTT. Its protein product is CSVGPGPASNQPQHF.

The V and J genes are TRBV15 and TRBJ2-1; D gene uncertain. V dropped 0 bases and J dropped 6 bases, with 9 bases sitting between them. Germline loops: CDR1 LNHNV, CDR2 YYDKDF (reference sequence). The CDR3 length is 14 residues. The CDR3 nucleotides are TGTGCCACCAGCAGAGAGTCTCCCATCAATGAGCAGTTCTTC. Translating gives CATSRESPINEQFF.

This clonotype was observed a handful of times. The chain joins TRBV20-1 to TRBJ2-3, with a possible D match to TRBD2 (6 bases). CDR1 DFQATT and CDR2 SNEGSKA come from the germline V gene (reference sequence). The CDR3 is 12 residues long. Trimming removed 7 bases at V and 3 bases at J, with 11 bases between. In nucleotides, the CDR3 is TGCAGTGGGGCGGGACGGACAGATACGCAGTATTTT. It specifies CSGAGRTDTQYF.

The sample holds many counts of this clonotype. The chain's CDR3 is CASSLVSSGSGSEQFF. The CDR3 bases are TGCGCCAGCAGCTTGGTCTCTAGCGGGAGTGGAAGTGAGCAGTTCTTC. The chain is built from TRBV5-1 and TRBJ2-1, with 10 bases aligning to TRBD2. Germline lookup yields CDR1 SGHRS and CDR2 YFSETQ. V was pared by 0 bases and J by 9 bases, with 9 bases of the junction left unmatched. The CDR3 spans 16 residues. Together with reference TRBV5-1 and TRBJ2-1, the CDR3 gives the full variable domain: KAGVTQTPRYLIKTRGQQVTLSCSPISGHRSVSWYQQTPGQGLQFLFEYFSETQRNKGNFPGRFSGRQFSNSRSEMNVSTLELGDSALYLCASSLVSSGSGSEQFFGPGTRLTVL.

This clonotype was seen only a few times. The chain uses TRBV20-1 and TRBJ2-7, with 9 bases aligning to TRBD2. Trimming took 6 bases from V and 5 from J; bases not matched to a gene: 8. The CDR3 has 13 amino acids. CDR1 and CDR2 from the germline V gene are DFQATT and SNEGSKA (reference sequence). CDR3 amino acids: CSAPLGLANEQYF. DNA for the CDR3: TGCAGTGCGCCCCTCGGACTAGCGAACGAGCAGTACTTC.

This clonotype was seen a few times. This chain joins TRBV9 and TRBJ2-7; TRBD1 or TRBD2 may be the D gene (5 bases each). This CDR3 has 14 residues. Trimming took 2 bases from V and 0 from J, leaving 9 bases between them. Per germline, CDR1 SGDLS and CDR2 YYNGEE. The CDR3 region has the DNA TGTGCCAGCAGCGTTGAGGGGAACTCCTACGAGCAGTACTTC. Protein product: CASSVEGNSYEQYF.

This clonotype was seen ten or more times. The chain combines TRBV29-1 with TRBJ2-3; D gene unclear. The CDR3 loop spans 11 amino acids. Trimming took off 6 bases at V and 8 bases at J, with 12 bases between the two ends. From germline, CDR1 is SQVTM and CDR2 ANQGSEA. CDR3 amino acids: CSVGAPGTQYF. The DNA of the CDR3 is TGCAGCGTAGGTGCTCCGGGTACGCAGTATTTT.